This entry features one T cell receptor beta chain sequence. Its antigen specificity is not known. No base-level quality is on record; no much larger clone is a single base apart. The data stem from a study of OX40 agonist ivuxolimab in advanced cancers. General notes on the study: Ivuxolimab was a fully human IgG2 agonistic monoclonal antibody targeting the costimulatory receptor OX40 (CD134). Peripheral TCRbeta sequencing aimed to test whether ivuxolimab altered TCR sequence diversity and caused clonal T-cell expansion. Prior anti-PD-1, anti-PD-L1 or anti-CTLA-4 therapy was permitted, and 30% to 50% of dose-escalation patients had received checkpoint inhibitors. Three dose-escalation patients achieved partial responses, one with hepatocellular carcinoma and two with cutaneous melanoma. Intravenous ivuxolimab was administered to patients every 2 weeks at six dose levels: 0.01, 0.1, 0.3, 1.5, 3 and 10 mg/kg. The paper reports the monotherapy dose-escalation portion (N ≈ 50 patients) of the phase I ivuxolimab trial. Of the roughly 51 patients in dose escalation, around 19 had hepatocellular carcinoma, some 15 had melanoma, 9 had renal cell carcinoma and 9 had head and neck cancer. A male proportion of roughly 80% and a mean age of approximately 55 years, ranging from 23 to 79, were recorded for the dose-escalation cohort.

Genomic DNA was extracted from sorted cells for sequencing of the TCRbeta CDR3 region. The immunoSEQ Assay was used for sequencing of TCRbeta CDR3 regions. Here the immuneACCESS table is served through TCRdb, limited to in-frame sequences with V and J called. Missing clones are a known gap in these copies; in checked studies unresolved V genes cover under half, and the rest lacks a known reason. Present in this sample are fewer than 25,000 clones, approximately 73% of which were seen just once. Around 18% of the sample is taken by the ten largest. The CDR3, cysteine through phenylalanine, is 15 amino acids long. Of the read, only the CDR3 DNA is kept; its 45 bases are in frame from base 1. Clipping removes 3 bases from V and 6 bases from J, with 2 as the unmatched junction base count. CDR1 and CDR2 were assigned from the germline V gene as SGDLS and YYNGEE. Patients with autoimmune disease history or receiving systemic immunosuppression were excluded from the trial. Peripheral blood for TCR sequencing was collected from all dose cohorts at baseline, on cycle 4 day 1, and on cycle 7 day 1. Samples were obtained from an open-label, multicenter, first-in-human phase I dose-escalation trial of ivuxolimab. Adults with locally advanced or metastatic melanoma, renal cell carcinoma, hepatocellular carcinoma or head and neck squamous cell carcinoma were enrolled in the trial. Before TCR sequencing, CD4+ T cells and CD8+ T cells were sorted from peripheral blood as separate populations.

Results the study describes overall, beyond this receptor: Clonal expansion of both CD4+ and CD8+ blood T cells was observed from baseline to week 6 at doses 0.1 to 3.0 mg/kg. After ivuxolimab, expanded clones were on average more numerous among CD8+ T cells than among CD4+ T cells. In the 0.1-3.0 mg/kg groups, partial responders were among the patients with the lowest normalized peripheral clonal expansion, particularly in CD8+ T cells. Low levels of normalized T-cell clonal expansion were also shown by some nonresponding patients. Which antigens the clonally expanded peripheral T cells were specific for was not determined.

The sequence was obtained from an adult with an advanced solid tumor such as melanoma, head and neck, liver or kidney cancer. Sequences were derived from CD4+ or CD8+ T cells sorted from blood, sampled in a trial of the OX40 agonist ivuxolimab. The sequence joins TRBV9 to TRBJ2-1; TRBD2 fits 14 bases in the junction. The base sequence is TGTGCCAGCAGCGGGACTAGCGGGGGGTTCAATGAGCAGTTCTTC. This sequence encodes CASSGTSGGFNEQFF.